These T cell receptor beta chains were read from a single sample in a study of blood T cell repertoires in COVID-19. TCRdb's copy holds only in-frame clones and misses some; the assay was immunoSEQ multiplex PCR. The sample lists more than 100,000 clones, approximately 79% occurring once. The sequenced sample consisted of PBMCs or T cells enriched from blood (not recorded which). The receptor source for this set is a man aged 40-55 years with acute COVID-19. The CDR3 runs from the conserved cysteine through the conserved F or W. The D gene is left open where the match is weak. Size is stated for part of the rows, as once, few or many counts, or as a class when the clone is expanded.

TRBV6-5,once,-,15,TRBJ2-3,CASSLALQGIDTQYF,TGTGCCAGCAGTCTAGCCCTTCAGGGGATAGATACGCAGTATTTT
TRBV7-9,-,TRBD1,14,TRBJ1-2,CASSLGQGLGGYTF,TGTGCCAGCAGCTTAGGACAGGGACTAGGGGGCTACACCTTC
TRBV9,-,-,17,TRBJ2-5,CASSVAHGGSYQETQYF,TGTGCCAGCAGCGTAGCTCACGGGGGATCGTACCAAGAGACCCAGTACTTC
TRBV21-1,-,-,17,TRBJ1-1,CASSKGTGRDMNTEAFF,TGTGCCAGCAGCAAAGGGACAGGGAGGGACATGAACACTGAAGCTTTCTTT
TRBV7-9,-,TRBD1,16,TRBJ2-2,CASSPRAGGDTGELFF,TGTGCCAGCAGCCCAAGGGCAGGGGGCGACACCGGGGAGCTGTTTTTT
TRBV27,-,TRBD2,16,TRBJ2-6,CASSDRAGAGANVLTF,TGTGCCAGCAGTGACCGCGCGGGAGCTGGGGCCAACGTCCTGACTTTC
TRBV3-1/TRBV3-2,-,TRBD2,14,TRBJ2-1,CASSQTSANNEQFF,TGTGCCAGCAGCCAGACTAGCGCGAACAATGAGCAGTTCTTC
TRBV9,-,TRBD2,16,TRBJ2-5,CASSVGLAGLQETQYF,TGTGCCAGCAGCGTGGGGCTAGCGGGGCTTCAAGAGACCCAGTACTTC
TRBV2,-,TRBD1,14,TRBJ2-2,CASTGTGHTGELFF,TGTGCCAGCACCGGGACAGGGCACACCGGGGAGCTGTTTTTT
TRBV11-2,once,TRBD1,14,TRBJ1-2,CASSFGQGNDGYTF,TGTGCCAGCAGCTTCGGACAGGGCAATGACGGCTACACCTTC
TRBV20-1,-,-,11,TRBJ2-3,CSAPEADTQYF,TGCAGTGCCCCCGAGGCAGATACGCAGTATTTT
TRBV15,-,-,15,TRBJ2-2,CATSRTDLTTGELFF,TGTGCCACCAGTAGGACAGATCTGACCACCGGGGAGCTGTTTTTT
TRBV2,few,-,13,TRBJ2-3,CARSRESTDTQYF,TGTGCCAGATCCCGGGAGAGCACAGATACGCAGTATTTT
TRBV6-5,once,-,15,TRBJ1-4,CASSYSSRGGEKLFF,TGTGCCAGCAGTTACTCGAGTAGGGGTGGAGAAAAACTGTTTTTT
TRBV7-6,-,-,14,TRBJ2-2,CASSLRQGPGELFF,TGTGCCAGCAGCTTAAGGCAGGGCCCCGGGGAGCTGTTTTTT
TRBV6-8,-,-,16,TRBJ2-3,CASSYSLRGGDNTQYF,TGTGCCAGCAGTTACTCGTTGCGGGGTGGGGATAATACGCAGTATTTT
TRBV27,-,TRBD2,14,TRBJ2-5,CASSFGGEVGTQYF,TGTGCCAGCAGTTTTGGGGGGGAGGTTGGGACCCAGTACTTC
TRBV12-3/TRBV12-4,-,-,12,TRBJ1-2,CASSGQFYGYTF,TGTGCCAGCAGCGGACAGTTCTATGGCTACACCTTC
TRBV10-3,-,-,14,TRBJ1-1,CASRGDGMNTEAFF,TGTGCCTCCCGGGGAGACGGTATGAACACTGAAGCTTTCTTT
TRBV28,-,TRBD1,12,TRBJ2-7,CASTGQGYEQYF,TGTGCCAGCACGGGACAGGGGTACGAGCAGTACTTC
TRBV7-8,once,-,13,TRBJ1-5,CASSLDNLQPQHF,TGTGCCAGCAGCTTAGACAATTTGCAGCCCCAGCATTTT
TRBV4-2,-,-,15,TRBJ2-5,CASSASRSEEETQYF,TGTGCCAGCAGCGCCTCAAGGTCCGAGGAGGAGACCCAGTACTTC
TRBV6-4,-,-,15,TRBJ2-3,CASSEDSGSTDTQYF,TGTGCCAGCAGTGAGGATAGCGGTAGCACAGATACGCAGTATTTT
TRBV20-1,-,-,11,TRBJ2-7,CSASSGHEQYF,TGCAGTGCTAGTTCTGGCCACGAGCAGTACTTC
TRBV19,-,-,11,TRBJ1-1,CASLGETEAFF,TGTGCCAGTCTAGGGGAAACTGAAGCTTTCTTT
TRBV2,once,TRBD1,14,TRBJ1-4,CASSGQGASEKLFF,TGTGCCAGCAGTGGACAGGGGGCCTCAGAAAAACTGTTTTTT
TRBV19,-,-,13,TRBJ1-5,CASSILPGQPQHF,TGTGCCAGTAGTATTCTCCCCGGTCAGCCCCAGCATTTT
TRBV5-1,-,-,15,TRBJ1-1,CASSLAAGVWTEAFF,TGCGCCAGCAGCTTGGCGGCGGGGGTTTGGACTGAAGCTTTCTTT
TRBV6-6,-,TRBD1,14,TRBJ2-1,CASRTDRGNNEQFF,TGTGCCAGCAGGACGGACAGGGGGAACAATGAGCAGTTCTTC
TRBV24-1,-,TRBD1,16,TRBJ1-4,CATGVPGQGSYEKLFF,TGTGCCACCGGAGTCCCGGGACAGGGTTCATATGAAAAACTGTTTTTT
TRBV27,-,TRBD1,14,TRBJ1-4,CASSLRTGGEKLFF,TGTGCCAGCAGTTTGCGGACAGGGGGCGAAAAACTGTTTTTT
TRBV28,once,-,14,TRBJ2-1,CASSAQGLYNEQFF,TGTGCCAGCAGTGCGCAGGGGTTATACAATGAGCAGTTCTTC
TRBV5-1,once,-,15,TRBJ1-4,CASSLGQGRAEKLFF,TGCGCCAGCAGCTTGGGGCAGGGCAGGGCTGAAAAACTGTTTTTT
TRBV18,-,TRBD1,14,TRBJ1-4,CASSLGQPNEKLFF,TGTGCCAGCTCATTGGGACAGCCTAATGAAAAACTGTTTTTT
TRBV18,-,TRBD2,18,TRBJ2-1,CASSPPLAGGVSYNEQFF,TGTGCCAGCTCACCACCCTTAGCGGGAGGAGTGTCCTACAATGAGCAGTTCTTC
TRBV9,-,-,15,TRBJ2-1,CASSVSSSSYNEQFF,TGTGCCAGCAGCGTTAGTAGTTCCTCCTACAATGAGCAGTTCTTC
TRBV5-4,-,-,15,TRBJ2-2,CASSAGTSNTGELFF,TGTGCCAGCAGCGCCGGGACTTCGAACACCGGGGAGCTGTTTTTT